This T cell receptor beta chain was identified during a study of human T cells and chemical hapten exposure (dated by TCRdb to the early 2020s). Context from the whole study: For sensitization, 2% DPC in acetone was applied to a roughly 2 cm by roughly 2 cm area of upper inner arm skin. Patch testing on the upper back used Finn chambers containing 0.01% DPC, with scoring done after 6 days according to International Contact Dermatitis Research Group standards. The study tracked peripheral blood TCR repertoire changes in vivo during primary and secondary sensitization to the hapten diphenylcyclopropenone (DPC) in alopecia patients. Patient blood was sampled pre-sensitization (week 0) and at 2, 6 and about 24 weeks after DPC sensitization. For TCR sequencing, blood came from twenty-nine alopecia patients at anywhere from one to four time points (pre-sensitization, 2, 6 and 24 weeks). Throughout the study period of 20 to 30 weeks, patients also received therapeutic DPC doses to the scalp every week. Libraries were pooled for sequencing, and per-sample TCR yields varied mainly because of small differences in library volumes within the pool. The patient cohort, mostly female, included alopecia areata with under or over 50% scalp involvement, alopecia totalis and alopecia universalis. Results the study describes overall, beyond this receptor: Alopecia, a presumed autoimmune disease, was present in all patients, so the immune response of the patients might differ from that of healthy individuals. Expanded TCRs formed significantly more large CDR3 similarity clusters than pre-sensitization or healthy control sets, consistent with antigen-driven responses. After repeated subsampling, the strength of the expansion versus patch-test correlation and the threshold at which it became significant changed. A positive correlation was found between the number of PT1 expanded TCRs and patch test score, with significance reached at thresholds 8, 16 and 32 but not 4. DPC sensitization did not change the number of TCRs with a frequency above 1 in 1000, and there was no evidence of changes in global repertoire structure.

In its sample, this clonotype was seen a few times. This receptor's antigen is unknown. One base away there is no much larger clone; base qualities are not given. The sample's time point, from its label and the paper: pre-sensitization, week 0. According to the study, the label for this sample's treatment or condition signals: therapeutic diphenylcyclopropenone sensitization with weekly scalp DPC. At every patch-test visit, the blood draw took place before the patch test was put on. Patients were considered eligible if aged 18 to 70, diagnosed with alopecia and deemed suitable for DPC therapy, and patients were excluded if pregnant. Total RNA was isolated from unfractionated whole blood collected in Tempus Blood RNA tubes. In the germline V gene (reference sequence), CDR1 corresponds to MNHNY and CDR2 to SVGAGI. Inclusive of the bounding cysteine and phenylalanine, the CDR3 is 15 residues long. Left in the record is the CDR3 DNA by itself, 45 bases read in frame from the first base. V loses 5 bases at its end and J loses 5 bases; junction bases beyond the gene matches: 8.

To prepare the library, RACE was applied. Instrument on record: NextSeq 500. During library preparation, unique molecular identifiers were attached to individual cDNA molecules so that TCRs could be counted in a quantitative, reproducible way. For every blood RNA sample, sequencing covered both the TCR alpha and TCR beta chains. The published analysis was carried out like this. Samples had a median of roughly 99,000 TCRs, with a range from 23,224 to 690,600. The Decombinator software suite was used to annotate V, J and CDR3 in the TCR reads. To make PS versus PT1 abundance plots, every sample was subsampled to the same number of TCRs (28,000). Expanded TCRs were defined as absent before sensitization and observed at least eight times at the 2-week time point. TCRdb trimmed the raw reads at Q25, called clones with MiXCR and kept productive beta chains. Rows matching on CDR3 protein sequence are summarized as one entry with the most common DNA and genes. These V and J calls are TCRdb output, not the study's own analysis. This sample comprises more than 250,000 distinct CDR3 sequences, about 9% of them detected only once. The top ten hold 2% to 2.5% of the sample.

The sequence derives from a woman aged 40 to 49 with alopecia areata. Some clones in this sample may be carry-over from other donors' samples. This receptor chain uses TRBV6-6 and TRBJ2-5, with 10 junctional bases fitting TRBD1. Sequenced here: whole blood, sampled in connection with sensitization to the hapten diphenylcyclopropenone (DPC). The DNA sequence follows: TGTGCCAGCAGTCTAGGACAGGGGGGGATTGAGACCCAGTACTTC. It is translated as CASSLGQGGIETQYF.